The 20 T cell receptor beta chains listed next were all sequenced from one sample in a study of T cell responses to AZD1222 COVID-19 vaccine. Using immunoSEQ multiplex PCR, the repertoire was profiled, and TCRdb retains in-frame clones only, with some absent. The table lists over 110,000 clones, 85% to 95% of them singletons. The sequencing here drew on peripheral blood, taken after recovery from COVID-19. The receptors were sampled from an adult who had recovered from COVID-19.

The chain carries TRBV3-1 (or the pseudogene TRBV3-2) and TRBJ2-1; D perhaps matches TRBD2 (7 bases). V was pared by 5 bases and J by 4 bases, with 18 bases between. This CDR3 has 16 residues. In germline, CDR1 is LGHDT, CDR2 YNNKEL (reference sequence). CDR3 amino acids: CASSGRGAGVYNEQFF. CDR3 in DNA: TGTGCCAGCAGCGGTCGGGGGGCGGGAGTTTACAATGAGCAGTTCTTC.

This chain links TRBV7-8 with TRBJ2-2, with D unresolved. The CDR3 runs to 18 residues. Germline V lookup: CDR1 SGHVS, CDR2 FQNEAQ. V was trimmed by 1 base and J by 6 bases, leaving 21 bases between them. Here the CDR3 reads CASSLVLLKGLIPGELFF. CDR3 in DNA: TGTGCCAGCAGCTTAGTCCTTCTGAAGGGCCTGATTCCCGGGGAGCTGTTTTTT.

This chain connects TRBV28 to TRBJ2-1, with a weak D call TRBD2 (6 bases). Trimming shortened V by 5 bases and J by 8 bases, and 16 bases separated the two germline ends. Looked up from germline, CDR1 is MDHEN and CDR2 is SYDVKM. The CDR3 extends over 14 amino acids. CDR3 sequence (DNA): TGTGCCAGCAGTCGTCCGGGACTTAGGGATGAGCAGTTCTTC. Its translation is CASSRPGLRDEQFF.

This rearrangement joins TRBV7-3 to TRBJ2-7; D is possibly TRBD1 (6 bases). Germline loops: CDR1 SGHTA, CDR2 FQGTGA. This CDR3 is built from 15 residues. Trimming shortened V by 4 bases and J by 0 bases, and 13 bases separated the two germline ends. Here the CDR3 DNA reads TGTGCCAGCAGCTACCCGGGACACAGCTCCTACGAGCAGTACTTC. Its protein is CASSYPGHSSYEQYF.

The rearrangement joins TRBV28 to TRBJ2-1; 11 bases align to TRBD2. This CDR3 has 16 residues. Germline-derived CDR1 and CDR2 are MDHEN and SYDVKM. Losses at the gene ends were 5 bases for V and 8 bases for J; bases not matched to a gene: 11. As DNA, the CDR3 is TGTGCCAGCAGTCGCGAGACTAGCGGGGCCACCTATGAGCAGTTCTTC. Translation: CASSRETSGATYEQFF.

This chain joins TRBV5-6 and TRBJ2-2; 10 bases map to TRBD1. The CDR3 length is 15 residues. Germline values: CDR1 SGHDT, CDR2 YYEEEE. V dropped 3 bases and J dropped 7; count of bases not matched to a gene: 6. DNA of the CDR3: TGTGCCAGCAGCTCCGACAGGGGGCTGAGCGGGGAGCTGTTTTTT. This translates into CASSSDRGLSGELFF.

The V and J genes are TRBV6-5 and TRBJ1-4; D is possibly TRBD1 (6 bases). Deletions cut 6 bases from V and 8 bases from J, with 19 bases between. This CDR3 spans 15 amino acids. Germline lookup yields CDR1 MNHEY and CDR2 SVGAGI. The CDR3 DNA reads as TGTGCCAGCAGCCTACAAACAGGGCGTGCGGAAAAACTGTTTTTT. Amino acids: CASSLQTGRAEKLFF.

V usage is TRBV6-5 and J usage is TRBJ1-4; no definite D call. V was cut by 4 bases and J by 0 bases, with 3 bases left in between. Germline-derived CDR1 and CDR2 are MNHEY and SVGAGI. The length of the CDR3 is 13 residues. The CDR3 coding sequence is TGTGCCAGCAGTTTTTCAACTAATGAAAAACTGTTTTTT. This translates into CASSFSTNEKLFF.

V is TRBV7-9 and J is TRBJ2-2, with no clear D. Germline assignment: CDR1 SEHNR and CDR2 FQNEAQ (reference sequence). V lost 5 bases and J 2 bases, leaving 3 bases between the germline ends. The CDR3 consists of 12 residues. The CDR3 DNA reads as TGTGCCAGCAGCATTAACACCGGGGAGCTGTTTTTT. It yields the protein CASSINTGELFF. Full variable domain (remainder filled in from reference TRBV7-9 and TRBJ2-2): DTGVSQNPRHKITKRGQNVTFRCDPISEHNRLYWYRQTLGQGPEFLTYFQNEAQLEKSRLLSDRFSAERPKGSFSTLEIQRTEQGDSAMYLCASSINTGELFFGEGSRLTVL.

The chain employs TRBV3-1 (or the pseudogene TRBV3-2) and TRBJ1-4, with TRBD1 as a possible D gene (5 bases). The V gene's germline CDR1 is LGHDT and CDR2 YNNKEL (reference sequence). Trimming pared 0 bases from V and 8 bases from J, leaving 16 bases between. CDR3 length: 16 residues. The CDR3 sequence is CASSQDPTRGEEKLFF. As DNA, the CDR3 is TGTGCCAGCAGCCAAGATCCGACGAGAGGGGAGGAAAAACTGTTTTTT.

This chain uses TRBV19 with TRBJ1-1, with a tentative D call TRBD1 (5 bases). The CDR3 contains 14 residues. Trimming removed 3 bases at V and 1 base at J, with 9 bases between. Germline V gene data show CDR1 as LNHDA and CDR2 as SQIVND (reference sequence). The CDR3 DNA follows: TGTGCCAGTAGTATCCAGGGAGGGAACACTGAAGCTTTCTTT. Encoded protein: CASSIQGGNTEAFF.

The CDR3 nucleotides read TGTGCCAGTAGTTGGGCGGGCGGTCACACTGAAGCTTTCTTT. Encoded protein: CASSWAGGHTEAFF. This chain links TRBV19 with TRBJ1-1; D remains unclear. Germline CDR1 and CDR2: LNHDA and SQIVND (reference sequence). The CDR3 length is 14 residues. With 5 bases removed from V and 3 bases from J, the gap between germline ends came to 13 bases.

The rearrangement links TRBV28 to TRBJ2-7; D is undetermined. CDR3 size: 9 residues. Per the germline V gene, CDR1 is MDHEN and CDR2 is SYDVKM. V was cut by 6 bases and J by 10 bases, with 7 bases left in between. As DNA, the CDR3 is TGTGCCAGCAGCCCACCCCAGTACTTC. This codes for CASSPPQYF. Full variable domain (remainder filled in from reference TRBV28 and TRBJ2-7): DVKVTQSSRYLVKRTGEKVFLECVQDMDHENMFWYRQDPGLGLRLIYFSYDVKMKEKGDIPEGYSVSREKKERFSLILESASTNQTSMYLCASSPPQYFGPGTRLTVT.

The chain is built from TRBV28 and TRBJ1-5; unclear D gene. The CDR3 contains 15 residues. Per the germline V gene, CDR1 is MDHEN and CDR2 is SYDVKM. The ends were cut back, 6 bases at V and 0 bases at J, with 12 bases in the middle. The DNA of the CDR3 is TGTGCCAGCAGGCGGGCAGGCGATAGCAATCAGCCCCAGCATTTT. Residues: CASRRAGDSNQPQHF.

V gene TRBV28 combines with J gene TRBJ2-3; TRBD2 matches at 9 bases. Germline CDR1 is MDHEN and CDR2 is SYDVKM. The CDR3 has 15 amino acids. J was trimmed by 4 bases and V by 9 bases; bases with no gene match: 11. CDR3 residues: CARPFSGSSSDTQYF. In nucleotides, the CDR3 is TGTGCCAGACCTTTTAGCGGGAGCAGCTCAGATACGCAGTATTTT.

This chain connects TRBV9 to TRBJ1-2; 10 positions agree with TRBD1. CDR1 and CDR2 (germline): SGDLS, YYNGEE. The CDR3 spans 16 residues. J gave up 0 bases and V 6 bases, and 8 bases lay outside the gene matches. In DNA, the CDR3 is TGTGCCAGCAAAGAGGACAGGGGGGCAACTAACTATGGCTACACCTTC. The encoded protein is CASKEDRGATNYGYTF.

The chain uses TRBV27 and TRBJ2-2, with D unclear. Looked up from germline, CDR1 is MNHEY and CDR2 is SMNVEV (reference sequence). Trimming cost V 3 bases and J 3 bases, with 5 bases left between them. CDR3 size: 13 residues. The CDR3 region is CASSLYYTGELFF. The CDR3 DNA sequence: TGTGCCAGCAGTTTGTACTACACCGGGGAGCTGTTTTTT.

This clone was picked up one time. The genes are TRBV2 and TRBJ1-4, with D possibly matching TRBD1 (5 bases). Trimming removed 6 bases at V and 8 bases at J, with 22 bases between. Germline assignment: CDR1 SNHLY and CDR2 FYNNEI. CDR3 length equals 16 residues. For the CDR3, the DNA is TGTGCCAGCAGGGCCACTTCGGGACGGAGGGAGGAAAAACTGTTTTTT. This codes for CASRATSGRREEKLFF.

This clone was picked up one time. The chain uses TRBV9 and TRBJ2-1, with D possibly TRBD2 on 6 matching bases. Trimming shortened V by 3 bases and J by 3 bases, and 13 bases separated the two germline ends. CDR3 length: 15 residues. Germline V gene lookup returns CDR1 SGDLS and CDR2 YYNGEE. This chain's CDR3 is CASSARLVGYNEQFF. DNA of the CDR3: TGTGCCAGCAGCGCTCGACTAGTTGGCTACAATGAGCAGTTCTTC.

The V call is TRBV2, the J call TRBJ2-3, with 8 bases aligning to TRBD2. Germline-derived CDR1 and CDR2 are SNHLY and FYNNEI. Trimming at V came to 7 bases and at J to 2 bases, leaving 8 bases not matched to a gene. This CDR3 is built from 15 residues. The CDR3: CASTARTSFTDTQYF. The CDR3 coding sequence is TGTGCCAGCACCGCCCGGACTAGCTTCACAGATACGCAGTATTTT.